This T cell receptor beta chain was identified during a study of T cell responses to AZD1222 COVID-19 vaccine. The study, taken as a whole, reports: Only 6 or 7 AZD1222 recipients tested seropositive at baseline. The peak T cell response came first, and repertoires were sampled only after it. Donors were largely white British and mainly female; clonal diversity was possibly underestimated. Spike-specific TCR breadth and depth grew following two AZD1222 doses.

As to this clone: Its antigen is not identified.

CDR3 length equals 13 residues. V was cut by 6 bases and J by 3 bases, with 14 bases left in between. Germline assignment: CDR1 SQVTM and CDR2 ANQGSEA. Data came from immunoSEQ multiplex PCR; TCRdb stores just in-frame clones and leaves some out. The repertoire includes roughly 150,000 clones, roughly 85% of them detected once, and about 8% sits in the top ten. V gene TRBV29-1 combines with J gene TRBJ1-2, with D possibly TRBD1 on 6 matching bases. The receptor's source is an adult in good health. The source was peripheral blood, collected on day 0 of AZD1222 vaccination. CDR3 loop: CSVLGGSHYGYTF. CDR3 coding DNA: TGCAGCGTCCTGGGGGGCTCGCACTATGGCTACACCTTC.